This is a list of T cell receptor beta chains from one sample in a study of post-analysis software for immune sequencing data. From the PCR reads, TCRdb called clonotypes with MiXCR, one entry per CDR3 protein. The table has 400,000 to 500,000 distinct CDR3 sequences, roughly 40% seen once. The sample taken for sequencing was blood. These TCRs come from a girl aged 2 to 9 with multiple sclerosis. Each CDR3 is given with its conserved first and last residue.

cdr3_aa v_call
CASSLIGPVGEQYF TRBV28
CASSYPGTIDEQFF TRBV6-5
CSASQEQGLGQPQHF TRBV20-1
CASSLGGGAPYEQYF TRBV5-1
CSARRQGREAFF TRBV20-1
CASSLRTENYGYTF TRBV7-3
CSARDGTGFYEQYF TRBV20-1
CASSFLGTGVAEQFF TRBV7-9
CASSQEFPGDNEQFF TRBV4-3
CASSQTGTGNEKLFF TRBV4-2
CSATDTSGPSSYEQYF TRBV20-1
CASSQAGGRAQHF TRBV4-3
CASSLTPGVSQETQYF TRBV7-3
CASSLRLAGSSYNEQFF TRBV7-8
CASSYSGTSGGPKQYF TRBV6-6
CASSKSGSSYNEQFF TRBV4-3
CASSYKGPNYEQYF TRBV27
CSASLTSGGGYEQYF TRBV20-1
CASSDKYQEAQYF TRBV25-1
CASSQPGYTPFYEQYF TRBV14
CAMKTGSDEQFF TRBV10-3
CASSLDGEPVYEQYF TRBV5-1